Below, 18 T cell receptor beta chains from the same sample are listed, as sequenced in a study of T-cell reconstitution after alpha-beta-depleted transplantation in children. Researchers prepared the TCRbeta library using unique molecular identifiers, the study reports. TCRdb itself ran the PCR reads through MiXCR, one entry per CDR3 protein. This repertoire shows 180,000 or so distinct CDR3 sequences, 5% to 7.5% found once; its top ten account for under 5%. Sequenced here: PBMCs, sampled before TCRalphabeta/CD19-depleted stem cell transplant. The origin of the receptors is a girl less than two years old with combined immunodeficiency, due to receive a stem cell transplant.

This chain uses TRBV3-1 with TRBJ1-3, with D perhaps TRBD1 (5 bases). This CDR3 region has 15 residues. The V and J ends lost 6 bases and 2 bases respectively, with 14 bases between them. Germline lookup yields CDR1 LGHDT and CDR2 YNNKEL (reference sequence). The CDR3 nucleotides read TGTGCCAGCAGGGAGCAGGACAATCCTGGAAACACCATATATTTT. Protein: CASREQDNPGNTIYF.

This clonotype was observed a single time. One end of the junction fails to match germline, which may point to a read error. The CDR3 DNA reads as TGTACCAGCAGTTTCCTACTAGCGGGGGGAATAAGCACAGATACGCAGTATTTT. This translates into CTSSFLLAGGISTDTQYF. The chain links TRBV12-3 or TRBV12-4 to TRBJ2-3; TRBD2 matches at 12 bases. The CDR3 is made up of 18 amino acids.

This clonotype showed up many times. This chain uses TRBV12-3 or TRBV12-4 with TRBJ2-1; TRBD2 matches at 9 bases. The CDR3 length is 14 residues. Losses at the gene ends were 3 bases for V and 7 bases for J; bases not matched to a gene: 4. The CDR3 reads CASSFLAGANEQFF. CDR3 nucleotide sequence: TGTGCCAGCAGTTTCTTAGCGGGGGCGAATGAGCAGTTCTTC.

This clonotype was seen a few times. V usage is TRBV30 and J usage is TRBJ2-4; D possibly corresponds to TRBD1 (6 bases). Per the germline V gene, CDR1 is GTSNPN and CDR2 is SVGIG (reference sequence). CDR3 length: 13 residues. Trimming shortened V by 6 bases and J by 0 bases, and 9 bases separated the two germline ends. DNA of the CDR3: TGTGCCTGTGAGGACAGAGCCAAAAACATTCAGTACTTC. The encoded protein is CACEDRAKNIQYF.

There are a few counts of this clonotype. The chain employs TRBV27 and TRBJ1-5; TRBD1 is a possible D gene (6 bases). CDR3 length: 17 amino acids. The germline CDR1 and CDR2 sequences are MNHEY and SMNVEV (reference sequence). V shed 4 bases and J shed 0 bases, with 16 bases lying between them. The CDR3 loop is CASSYPTGPYSNQPQHF. CDR3 in DNA: TGTGCCAGCAGTTACCCGACAGGTCCCTATAGCAATCAGCCCCAGCATTTT.

V usage is TRBV30 and J usage is TRBJ2-2; no reliable D call. The CDR3 runs to 14 residues. The germline V gene encodes CDR1 GTSNPN and CDR2 SVGIG (reference sequence). Trimming removed 0 bases from V and 6 bases from J, with 11 bases in between. The CDR3 bases are TGTGCCTGGAGTGTCCCGTATGCGCCCGGGGAGCTGTTTTTT. It specifies CAWSVPYAPGELFF.

This clonotype was recorded at least ten times. The rearrangement links TRBV9 to TRBJ2-1; tentative D call: TRBD2 (5 bases). The V end was cut by 3 bases, the J end by 8 bases, with 9 bases between. Germline V gene data show CDR1 as SGDLS and CDR2 as YYNGEE. CDR3 length equals 12 residues. CDR3 protein: CASSASLDEQFF. The CDR3 DNA is TGTGCCAGCAGCGCTTCACTAGATGAGCAGTTCTTC.

At least ten counts were recorded for this clonotype. The DNA for the CDR3 is TGTGCCAGCGGAACCGGGGGGTCAGTTCTAGATACGCAGTATTTT. As protein: CASGTGGSVLDTQYF. The chain is built from TRBV12-3 or TRBV12-4 and TRBJ2-3; 7 positions agree with TRBD2. V gave up 8 bases and J gave up 5 bases; unmatched junction bases: 13. The CDR3 is 15 residues long.

This clonotype was found many times. V gene TRBV5-1 combines with J gene TRBJ2-5; 10 bases align to TRBD1. CDR1 and CDR2 from the germline V gene are SGHRS and YFSETQ. The CDR3 covers 14 residues. The trim removed 4 bases at V and 5 bases at J, leaving 5 bases unmatched. The CDR3 region has the DNA TGCGCCAGCAGCCGGGACAGGGGCTGGGAGACCCAGTACTTC. Protein sequence: CASSRDRGWETQYF.

This clonotype came up many times. The chain combines TRBV29-1 with TRBJ2-3; TRBD1 agrees at 9 bases. In germline, CDR1 is SQVTM, CDR2 ANQGSEA. Trimming removed 3 bases from V and 6 bases from J; junction bases left unmatched: 13. CDR3 length: 16 residues. The CDR3 spells CSVEGPGQGFLDTQYF. CDR3 nucleotides: TGCAGCGTTGAGGGGCCGGGACAGGGTTTCTTGGATACGCAGTATTTT.

The sample holds many counts of this clonotype. The V and J genes are TRBV29-1 and TRBJ2-2; 8 nucleotides agree with TRBD1. The J segment lost 0 bases and the V segment lost 6 bases, leaving 6 bases of the junction unmatched. This CDR3 has 15 residues. CDR1 is SQVTM, CDR2 ANQGSEA, per germline. The CDR3 protein is CSVLGQGSNTGELFF. The CDR3 DNA is TGCAGCGTCCTTGGACAGGGATCGAACACCGGGGAGCTGTTTTTT.

This clonotype was found many times. This rearrangement joins TRBV2 to TRBJ2-7; 13 bases agree with TRBD2. Trimming took 1 base from V and 3 from J; bases not matched to a gene: 3. The CDR3 spans 16 residues. Per the germline V gene, CDR1 is SNHLY and CDR2 is FYNNEI. The CDR3 DNA reads as TGTGCCAGCAGTGAAGTTTGGACTAGCGGGAGCTACGAGCAGTACTTC. This codes for CASSEVWTSGSYEQYF.

This clonotype was detected only once. Since a much larger clone is just one base distant, this may be a read error. This sequence joins TRBV20-1 and TRBJ2-7; 9 bases fit TRBD2. This CDR3 spans 15 amino acids. Germline CDR1 is DFQATT and CDR2 is SNEGSKA (reference sequence). CDR3: CCAWQVLAGSYEQYF. For the CDR3, the DNA is TGCTGTGCCTGGCAGGTTCTAGCGGGGTCCTACGAGCAGTACTTC.

This clonotype was counted ten times or more. The rearrangement uses TRBV7-9 and TRBJ2-7; unclear D gene. V was pared by 4 bases and J by 0 bases, with 10 bases between. Germline V CDR1 and CDR2: SEHNR, FQNEAQ (reference sequence). This CDR3 region has 14 residues. The CDR3 nucleotides are TGTGCCAGCAGCTCACGGACCGCCTCCTACGAGCAGTACTTC. It yields the protein CASSSRTASYEQYF.

This clonotype was recorded many times. This sequence joins TRBV20-1 and TRBJ1-2; D ambiguous. The CDR3 length is 13 residues. V was clipped by 3 bases and J by 5 bases, with 13 bases between them. Germline V gene lookup returns CDR1 DFQATT and CDR2 SNEGSKA (reference sequence). In DNA, the CDR3 is TGCAGTGCTAGGGACGGGTGGGCTTATGGCTACACCTTC. Amino acids: CSARDGWAYGYTF.

This clonotype was detected many times. The CDR3 DNA sequence: TGCGCCAGCAGCCAAGAAGGATACAGCTACGAGCAGTACTTC. Protein: CASSQEGYSYEQYF. This rearrangement joins TRBV4-3 to TRBJ2-7, with unresolved D. Germline V gene sequence: CDR1 LGHNA, CDR2 YSLEER. V was trimmed by 0 bases and J by 3 bases, leaving 9 bases between them. The CDR3 runs to 14 residues.

The chain carries TRBV7-8 and TRBJ2-5; D is possibly TRBD1 or TRBD2 (5 bases each). The V end was cut by 7 bases, the J end by 6 bases, with 21 bases between. Germline values: CDR1 SGHVS, CDR2 FQNEAQ. The length of the CDR3 is 15 residues. The CDR3 spells CASTRLAPGAQTQYF. For the CDR3, the DNA is TGTGCCAGCACCCGTCTGGCCCCCGGGGCACAGACCCAGTACTTC.

In this sample, this clonotype turned up a few times. This chain connects TRBV9 to TRBJ2-1; D call uncertain. Germline V gene sequence: CDR1 SGDLS, CDR2 YYNGEE. The CDR3 has 16 residues. Trimming shortened V by 0 bases and J by 0 bases, and 10 bases separated the two germline ends. The CDR3 loop is CASSVEARSSYNEQFF. Written as DNA, the CDR3 is TGTGCCAGCAGCGTAGAGGCGAGAAGCTCCTACAATGAGCAGTTCTTC.